The rows below give T cell receptor beta chains drawn from one sample of a study of cytomegalovirus exposure and HLA in healthy donors. TCRdb's copy holds only in-frame clones and misses some; the assay was immunoSEQ multiplex PCR. This table has about 150,000 clones, roughly 84% appearing once. The specimen was PBMCs. The receptors here all came from a young man in good health and CMV-seropositive. Both conserved end residues are part of each CDR3. Fields, in order: V gene, J gene, clone size, D gene, CDR3 protein, CDR3 DNA. D genes are given only for firm matches. Clone size is given for some rows only: seen once, a few or many times, or a class if the clone is expanded.

v_call: TRBV5-8
j_call: TRBJ2-4
clone_size: NA
d_call: TRBD2
cdr3_aa: CASTPPGLEGIQYF
cdr3_nt: TGTGCCAGCACCCCCCCGGGACTAGAAGGCATTCAGTACTTC

v_call: TRBV4-1
j_call: TRBJ2-6
clone_size: medium-sized
d_call: NA
cdr3_aa: CASSQEAAGANVLTF
cdr3_nt: TGCGCCAGCAGCCAAGAGGCAGCTGGGGCCAACGTCCTGACTTTC

v_call: TRBV5-6
j_call: TRBJ1-6
clone_size: NA
d_call: TRBD1
cdr3_aa: CASSRTGDNSPLHF
cdr3_nt: TGTGCCAGCAGCCGGACAGGGGATAATTCACCCCTCCACTTT

v_call: TRBV6-6
j_call: TRBJ2-2
clone_size: once
d_call: NA
cdr3_aa: CASSYSMTGNTGELFF
cdr3_nt: TGTGCCAGCAGCTACTCAATGACAGGGAACACCGGGGAGCTGTTTTTT

v_call: TRBV19
j_call: TRBJ1-1
clone_size: once
d_call: NA
cdr3_aa: CASSIPGGGVDTEAFF
cdr3_nt: TGTGCCAGTAGTATACCAGGAGGGGGGGTGGACACTGAAGCTTTCTTT

v_call: TRBV4-3
j_call: TRBJ2-1
clone_size: NA
d_call: TRBD2
cdr3_aa: CASSLLQAGGPTPYNEQFF
cdr3_nt: TGCGCCAGCAGCCTCCTCCAAGCGGGAGGGCCTACCCCCTACAATGAGCAGTTCTTC

v_call: TRBV5-1
j_call: TRBJ2-7
clone_size: NA
d_call: TRBD2
cdr3_aa: CASMVGGLSSSHEQYF
cdr3_nt: TGCGCCAGCATGGTGGGAGGGCTATCCTCCTCCCACGAGCAGTACTTC

v_call: TRBV18
j_call: TRBJ2-2
clone_size: NA
d_call: NA
cdr3_aa: CASSASVAANTGELFF
cdr3_nt: TGTGCCAGCTCAGCTAGCGTGGCGGCGAACACCGGGGAGCTGTTTTTT

v_call: TRBV7-3
j_call: TRBJ2-1
clone_size: NA
d_call: TRBD2
cdr3_aa: CASSLMSGEGNEQFF
cdr3_nt: TGTGCCAGCAGCTTAATGTCGGGGGAGGGTAATGAGCAGTTCTTC

v_call: TRBV5-4
j_call: TRBJ2-4
clone_size: few
d_call: TRBD1
cdr3_aa: CASSLGTGTTNPKNIQYF
cdr3_nt: TGTGCCAGCAGCTTGGGGACAGGGACGACTAATCCCAAAAACATTCAGTACTTC

v_call: TRBV2
j_call: TRBJ2-5
clone_size: NA
d_call: TRBD1
cdr3_aa: CASSSGTGAFRVETQYF
cdr3_nt: TGTGCCAGCAGTTCCGGGACAGGGGCATTTCGGGTGGAGACCCAGTACTTC

v_call: TRBV7-3
j_call: TRBJ1-2
clone_size: NA
d_call: NA
cdr3_aa: CASSPGGGLANYGYTF
cdr3_nt: TGTGCCAGCAGCCCCGGGGGAGGGCTAGCTAACTATGGCTACACCTTC

v_call: TRBV9
j_call: TRBJ2-1
clone_size: NA
d_call: NA
cdr3_aa: CASSESQGLSSYNEQFF
cdr3_nt: TGTGCCAGCAGCGAGAGCCAAGGACTGTCCTCCTACAATGAGCAGTTCTTC

v_call: TRBV4-3
j_call: TRBJ1-4
clone_size: NA
d_call: TRBD1
cdr3_aa: CASSQGTGKGGEKLFF
cdr3_nt: TGCGCCAGCAGCCAAGGGACAGGGAAGGGTGGTGAAAAACTGTTTTTT

v_call: TRBV16
j_call: TRBJ1-2
clone_size: NA
d_call: NA
cdr3_aa: CASSQQAGSSYGYTF
cdr3_nt: TGTGCCAGCAGCCAACAAGCAGGCTCGAGCTATGGCTACACCTTC

v_call: TRBV20-1
j_call: TRBJ1-4
clone_size: NA
d_call: NA
cdr3_aa: CSAYAGEKLFF
cdr3_nt: TGCAGTGCATATGCAGGGGAAAAACTGTTTTTT

v_call: TRBV7-2
j_call: TRBJ1-1
clone_size: NA
d_call: TRBD1
cdr3_aa: CASSSRGRETEAFF
cdr3_nt: TGTGCCAGCAGCTCCAGGGGGCGGGAGACTGAAGCTTTCTTT

v_call: TRBV19
j_call: TRBJ2-3
clone_size: NA
d_call: TRBD1
cdr3_aa: CASSSRGQARTDTQYF
cdr3_nt: TGTGCCAGTAGTAGCCGCGGACAGGCGCGCACAGATACGCAGTATTTT

v_call: TRBV18
j_call: TRBJ1-1
clone_size: NA
d_call: TRBD1
cdr3_aa: CASSPPPDRDTEAFF
cdr3_nt: TGTGCCAGCTCACCCCCACCTGACAGGGACACTGAAGCTTTCTTT

v_call: TRBV11-3
j_call: TRBJ2-1
clone_size: once
d_call: NA
cdr3_aa: CASSFNGRGRHEQFF
cdr3_nt: TGTGCCAGCAGCTTCAACGGTCGGGGGAGGCACGAGCAGTTCTTC

v_call: TRBV7-8
j_call: TRBJ2-2
clone_size: few
d_call: NA
cdr3_aa: CASSLSWGDSGELFF
cdr3_nt: TGTGCCAGCAGCCTTAGCTGGGGGGACTCCGGGGAGCTGTTTTTT

v_call: TRBV5-6
j_call: TRBJ2-2
clone_size: NA
d_call: TRBD2
cdr3_aa: CASIPGGLAATGELFF
cdr3_nt: TGTGCCAGCATACCCGGGGGGTTAGCAGCGACCGGGGAGCTGTTTTTT

v_call: TRBV4-3
j_call: TRBJ2-1
clone_size: NA
d_call: NA
cdr3_aa: CASSLTRGGASYNEQFF
cdr3_nt: TGCGCCAGCAGCCTCACAAGAGGGGGAGCGTCCTACAATGAGCAGTTCTTC

v_call: TRBV28
j_call: TRBJ2-5
clone_size: NA
d_call: NA
cdr3_aa: CASSSLKGHLHQETQYF
cdr3_nt: TGTGCCAGCAGTTCTTTAAAGGGGCACCTCCACCAAGAGACCCAGTACTTC

v_call: TRBV7-8
j_call: TRBJ2-1
clone_size: NA
d_call: TRBD1
cdr3_aa: CASSLPGSGQGPGGIYNEQFF
cdr3_nt: TGTGCCAGCAGCTTACCAGGATCGGGACAGGGGCCGGGGGGGATATACAATGAGCAGTTCTTC

v_call: TRBV7-2
j_call: TRBJ2-3
clone_size: NA
d_call: TRBD2
cdr3_aa: CASSFSGFTDTQYF
cdr3_nt: TGTGCCAGCAGCTTTAGCGGGTTCACAGATACGCAGTATTTT

v_call: TRBV5-1
j_call: TRBJ2-2
clone_size: NA
d_call: NA
cdr3_aa: CATEEVNTGELFF
cdr3_nt: TGCGCCACCGAAGAGGTTAACACCGGGGAGCTGTTTTTT

v_call: TRBV29-1
j_call: TRBJ1-1
clone_size: NA
d_call: TRBD1
cdr3_aa: CSAGTGQAFF
cdr3_nt: TGCAGCGCCGGGACAGGGCAAGCTTTCTTT

v_call: TRBV6-5
j_call: TRBJ1-2
clone_size: NA
d_call: TRBD1
cdr3_aa: CASSQGGTSDYGYTF
cdr3_nt: TGTGCCAGCAGCCAAGGGGGCACTTCGGACTATGGCTACACCTTC

v_call: TRBV4-3
j_call: TRBJ2-7
clone_size: few
d_call: TRBD2
cdr3_aa: CASSQEPSGEQYF
cdr3_nt: TGCGCCAGCAGCCAAGAGCCTAGCGGCGAGCAGTACTTC

v_call: TRBV7-3
j_call: TRBJ2-5
clone_size: NA
d_call: TRBD2
cdr3_aa: CASSLTSGVGETQYF
cdr3_nt: TGTGCCAGCAGCTTAACGAGCGGGGTTGGGGAGACCCAGTACTTC

v_call: TRBV6-5
j_call: TRBJ2-3
clone_size: NA
d_call: NA
cdr3_aa: CASSSLTLDSTDTQYF
cdr3_nt: TGTGCCAGCAGTTCCCTAACCCTGGACTCCACAGATACGCAGTATTTT

v_call: TRBV28
j_call: TRBJ2-7
clone_size: once
d_call: TRBD1
cdr3_aa: CASSLSLRQGGYEQYF
cdr3_nt: TGTGCCAGCAGTTTAAGCTTGAGACAGGGTGGATACGAGCAGTACTTC

v_call: TRBV6-1
j_call: TRBJ1-5
clone_size: NA
d_call: NA
cdr3_aa: CASSEDMYSNQPQHF
cdr3_nt: TGTGCCAGCAGTGAAGATATGTATAGCAATCAGCCCCAGCATTTT

v_call: TRBV13
j_call: TRBJ2-3
clone_size: NA
d_call: TRBD2
cdr3_aa: CASSARLAGGTDTQYF
cdr3_nt: TGTGCCAGCAGCGCCAGACTAGCGGGAGGCACAGATACGCAGTATTTT

v_call: TRBV7-8
j_call: TRBJ1-1
clone_size: NA
d_call: NA
cdr3_aa: CASSLTGETEAFF
cdr3_nt: TGTGCCAGCAGCTTAACTGGGGAGACTGAAGCTTTCTTT

v_call: TRBV28
j_call: TRBJ1-2
clone_size: NA
d_call: TRBD1
cdr3_aa: CASIRQGGRSRDGYTF
cdr3_nt: TGTGCCAGCATCAGACAGGGGGGGCGTTCAAGGGACGGCTACACCTTC

v_call: TRBV18
j_call: TRBJ1-1
clone_size: NA
d_call: NA
cdr3_aa: CASSLQGRNTEAFF
cdr3_nt: TGTGCCAGCTCACTGCAGGGTAGGAACACTGAAGCTTTCTTT

v_call: TRBV9
j_call: TRBJ1-5
clone_size: NA
d_call: NA
cdr3_aa: CASSATTLAPQHF
cdr3_nt: TGTGCCAGCAGCGCAACGACCCTAGCGCCCCAGCATTTT

v_call: TRBV2
j_call: TRBJ1-2
clone_size: NA
d_call: TRBD1
cdr3_aa: CASSLDRGLGGYTF
cdr3_nt: TGTGCCAGCTCCCTGGACAGGGGGTTGGGAGGCTACACCTTC

v_call: TRBV18
j_call: TRBJ1-2
clone_size: NA
d_call: TRBD1
cdr3_aa: CASSPGTEEGGYTF
cdr3_nt: TGTGCCAGCTCCCCTGGGACAGAGGAGGGCGGCTACACCTTC

v_call: TRBV6-1
j_call: TRBJ2-7
clone_size: NA
d_call: NA
cdr3_aa: CASNNKRFPYEQYF
cdr3_nt: TGTGCCAGCAATAACAAGCGGTTCCCCTACGAGCAGTACTTC

v_call: TRBV29-1
j_call: TRBJ1-1
clone_size: NA
d_call: NA
cdr3_aa: CSVLRGEAEAFF
cdr3_nt: TGCAGCGTTCTTCGGGGGGAGGCTGAAGCTTTCTTT

v_call: TRBV2
j_call: TRBJ2-1
clone_size: NA
d_call: NA
cdr3_aa: CASRRLYNEQFF
cdr3_nt: TGTGCCAGCAGGAGGCTGTACAATGAGCAGTTCTTC

v_call: TRBV6-6
j_call: TRBJ2-4
clone_size: once
d_call: TRBD1
cdr3_aa: CASSSTTGGQNIQYF
cdr3_nt: TGTGCCAGCAGTTCTACGACAGGGGGACAAAACATTCAGTACTTC

v_call: TRBV10-3
j_call: TRBJ1-1
clone_size: few
d_call: TRBD1
cdr3_aa: CATRQGAAEAFF
cdr3_nt: TGTGCCACCCGACAGGGGGCTGCTGAAGCTTTCTTT

v_call: TRBV6-5
j_call: TRBJ2-1
clone_size: NA
d_call: TRBD2
cdr3_aa: CASSLAGGPGNEQFF
cdr3_nt: TGTGCCAGCAGTCTAGCGGGAGGGCCGGGGAATGAGCAGTTCTTC

v_call: TRBV7-3
j_call: TRBJ2-3
clone_size: NA
d_call: TRBD2
cdr3_aa: CASSSRQQGGGSTDTQYF
cdr3_nt: TGTGCCAGCAGCAGTAGGCAGCAGGGCGGGGGGAGCACAGATACGCAGTATTTT

v_call: TRBV18
j_call: TRBJ2-5
clone_size: NA
d_call: NA
cdr3_aa: CASTRALQETQYF
cdr3_nt: TGTGCCAGCACACGAGCCCTCCAAGAGACCCAGTACTTC

v_call: TRBV4-1
j_call: TRBJ2-6
clone_size: once
d_call: TRBD1
cdr3_aa: CASSSQGAHSGANVLTF
cdr3_nt: TGCGCCAGCAGCTCACAGGGGGCCCACTCTGGGGCCAACGTCCTGACTTTC